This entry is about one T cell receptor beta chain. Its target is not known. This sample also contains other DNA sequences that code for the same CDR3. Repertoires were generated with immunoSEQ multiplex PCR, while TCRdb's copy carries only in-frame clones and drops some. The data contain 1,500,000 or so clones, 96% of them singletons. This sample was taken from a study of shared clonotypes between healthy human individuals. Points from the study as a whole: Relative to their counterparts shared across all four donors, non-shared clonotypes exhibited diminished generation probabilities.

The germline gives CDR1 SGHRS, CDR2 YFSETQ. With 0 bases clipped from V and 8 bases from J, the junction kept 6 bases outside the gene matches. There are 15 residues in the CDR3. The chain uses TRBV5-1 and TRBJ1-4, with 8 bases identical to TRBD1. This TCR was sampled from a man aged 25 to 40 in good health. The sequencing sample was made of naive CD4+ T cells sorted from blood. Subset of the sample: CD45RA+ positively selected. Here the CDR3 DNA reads TGCGCCAGCAGCTTGGCCGGGACAGGAGGCGAAAAACTGTTTTTT. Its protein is CASSLAGTGGEKLFF.